Listed below are T cell receptor beta chains from one sample, sequenced in a study of T cell responses to AZD1222 COVID-19 vaccine. The data were produced by immunoSEQ multiplex PCR, yet TCRdb's version contains in-frame clones alone and is incomplete. The repertoire holds 150,000 to 200,000 clones, with about 90% as singletons. The starting material was peripheral blood, obtained on day 0 of AZD1222 vaccination. The receptors stem from an adult in good health. The CDR3 runs from the conserved cysteine through the conserved F or W. D genes are given only for firm matches. The size entry is marked missing in some rows and otherwise reads once, few, many or a size class.

cdr3_length: 14; clone_size: NA; j_call: TRBJ1-1; d_call: NA; v_call: TRBV19; cdr3_aa: CASSIGTENTEAFF; cdr3_nt: TGTGCCAGTAGTATAGGGACAGAGAACACTGAAGCTTTCTTT
cdr3_length: 13; clone_size: NA; j_call: TRBJ2-2; d_call: TRBD1; v_call: TRBV3-1/TRBV3-2; cdr3_aa: CASQGDLAGELFF; cdr3_nt: TGTGCCAGCCAGGGGGATTTAGCCGGGGAGCTGTTTTTT
cdr3_length: 13; clone_size: NA; j_call: TRBJ2-7; d_call: TRBD1; v_call: TRBV6-5; cdr3_aa: CASSRDRGREQYF; cdr3_nt: TGTGCCAGCAGCCGGGACAGGGGGCGCGAGCAGTACTTC
cdr3_length: 15; clone_size: NA; j_call: TRBJ2-7; d_call: TRBD1; v_call: TRBV5-1; cdr3_aa: CASSPRQGKPYEQYF; cdr3_nt: TGCGCCAGCAGCCCACGACAGGGCAAACCCTACGAGCAGTACTTC
cdr3_length: 17; clone_size: once; j_call: TRBJ1-5; d_call: NA; v_call: TRBV28; cdr3_aa: CASSSRRGGFGNQPQHF; cdr3_nt: TGTGCCAGCAGTTCCCGGCGAGGGGGTTTCGGCAATCAGCCCCAGCATTTT
cdr3_length: 15; clone_size: NA; j_call: TRBJ1-6; d_call: NA; v_call: TRBV5-1; cdr3_aa: CASNPFDAYNSPLHF; cdr3_nt: TGCGCCAGCAACCCATTTGACGCGTATAATTCACCCCTCCACTTT
cdr3_length: 15; clone_size: NA; j_call: TRBJ1-4; d_call: TRBD1; v_call: TRBV9; cdr3_aa: CASSASGTGNEKLFF; cdr3_nt: TGTGCCAGCAGCGCCTCCGGGACAGGGAATGAAAAACTGTTTTTT
cdr3_length: 15; clone_size: few; j_call: TRBJ1-6; d_call: NA; v_call: TRBV20-1; cdr3_aa: CSASQGRGGNSPLHF; cdr3_nt: TGCAGTGCTAGTCAGGGGAGGGGAGGAAATTCACCCCTCCACTTT
cdr3_length: 13; clone_size: NA; j_call: TRBJ2-7; d_call: TRBD2; v_call: TRBV2; cdr3_aa: CASSRLLAGEQYF; cdr3_nt: TGTGCCAGCAGTCGACTTTTAGCGGGGGAGCAGTACTTC
cdr3_length: 14; clone_size: NA; j_call: TRBJ1-4; d_call: NA; v_call: TRBV18; cdr3_aa: CASSPPGGNEKLFF; cdr3_nt: TGTGCCAGCTCACCACCTGGAGGGAATGAAAAACTGTTTTTT
cdr3_length: 16; clone_size: NA; j_call: TRBJ2-5; d_call: TRBD1; v_call: TRBV5-1; cdr3_aa: CASSLSGTGVSETQYF; cdr3_nt: TGCGCCAGCAGCTTATCCGGGACAGGGGTCTCAGAGACCCAGTACTTC
cdr3_length: 15; clone_size: NA; j_call: TRBJ1-1; d_call: NA; v_call: TRBV5-1; cdr3_aa: CASSPRISHGGEAFF; cdr3_nt: TGCGCCAGCAGCCCACGAATCAGTCATGGGGGGGAAGCTTTCTTT
cdr3_length: 15; clone_size: NA; j_call: TRBJ1-2; d_call: TRBD1; v_call: TRBV7-9; cdr3_aa: CASSSGQEVNYGYTF; cdr3_nt: TGTGCCAGCAGCTCAGGACAGGAGGTTAACTATGGCTACACCTTC
cdr3_length: 14; clone_size: once; j_call: TRBJ1-1; d_call: NA; v_call: TRBV6-5; cdr3_aa: CASRRSQGRSEAFF; cdr3_nt: TGTGCCAGCAGGAGGTCCCAGGGGAGGTCTGAAGCTTTCTTT
cdr3_length: 17; clone_size: NA; j_call: TRBJ2-1; d_call: TRBD2; v_call: TRBV15; cdr3_aa: CATSAFRYGTRGNEQFF; cdr3_nt: TGTGCCACCAGCGCTTTTAGATATGGGACTAGAGGCAATGAGCAGTTCTTC
cdr3_length: 14; clone_size: once; j_call: TRBJ1-2; d_call: TRBD1; v_call: TRBV19; cdr3_aa: CASSILGQGYGYTF; cdr3_nt: TGTGCCAGTAGTATCCTCGGACAGGGTTATGGCTACACCTTC
cdr3_length: 11; clone_size: NA; j_call: TRBJ1-6; d_call: NA; v_call: TRBV4-2; cdr3_aa: CASSRGSPLHF; cdr3_nt: TGTGCCAGCAGCAGGGGTTCACCCCTCCACTTT
cdr3_length: 18; clone_size: NA; j_call: TRBJ2-6; d_call: NA; v_call: TRBV11-2; cdr3_aa: CASSPVGLLSSGANVLTF; cdr3_nt: TGTGCCAGCAGCCCCGTAGGTCTACTGAGCTCTGGGGCCAACGTCCTGACTTTC
cdr3_length: 17; clone_size: NA; j_call: TRBJ1-5; d_call: NA; v_call: TRBV27; cdr3_aa: CASSPKAGRYGNQPQHF; cdr3_nt: TGTGCCAGCAGTCCCAAGGCAGGGCGGTATGGCAATCAGCCCCAGCATTTT
cdr3_length: 15; clone_size: NA; j_call: TRBJ1-1; d_call: TRBD1; v_call: TRBV5-4; cdr3_aa: CASRGDRETNTEAFF; cdr3_nt: TGTGCCAGCAGGGGGGACAGGGAGACTAACACTGAAGCTTTCTTT
cdr3_length: 15; clone_size: NA; j_call: TRBJ1-1; d_call: NA; v_call: TRBV28; cdr3_aa: CASSLLGDLSTEAFF; cdr3_nt: TGTGCCAGCAGTTTATTGGGGGATTTAAGCACTGAAGCTTTCTTT
cdr3_length: 16; clone_size: NA; j_call: TRBJ2-1; d_call: NA; v_call: TRBV5-1; cdr3_aa: CASSLDSQARYNEQFF; cdr3_nt: TGCGCCAGCAGCTTGGACAGCCAGGCCAGGTACAATGAGCAGTTCTTC
cdr3_length: 17; clone_size: NA; j_call: TRBJ2-3; d_call: TRBD2; v_call: TRBV3-1/TRBV3-2; cdr3_aa: CASSPYDTAGCTDTQYF; cdr3_nt: TGTGCCAGCAGTCCCTACGATACAGCGGGATGCACAGATACGCAGTATTTT
cdr3_length: 12; clone_size: NA; j_call: TRBJ2-3; d_call: NA; v_call: TRBV2; cdr3_aa: CASRSGTDTQYF; cdr3_nt: TGTGCCAGCAGATCCGGCACAGATACGCAGTATTTT
cdr3_length: 17; clone_size: NA; j_call: TRBJ1-4; d_call: NA; v_call: TRBV28; cdr3_aa: CASSPGQQVATNEKLFF; cdr3_nt: TGTGCCAGCAGTCCCGGACAGCAAGTCGCAACTAATGAAAAACTGTTTTTT
cdr3_length: 13; clone_size: NA; j_call: TRBJ2-5; d_call: NA; v_call: TRBV7-9; cdr3_aa: CASSLGLGETQYF; cdr3_nt: TGTGCCAGCAGCCTGGGTTTAGGAGAGACCCAGTACTTC
cdr3_length: 12; clone_size: NA; j_call: TRBJ2-1; d_call: NA; v_call: TRBV29-1; cdr3_aa: CSVGVNYNEQFF; cdr3_nt: TGCAGCGTTGGGGTCAACTACAATGAGCAGTTCTTC
cdr3_length: 13; clone_size: once; j_call: TRBJ2-7; d_call: NA; v_call: TRBV3-1/TRBV3-2; cdr3_aa: CASSQGFGAGQYF; cdr3_nt: TGTGCCAGCAGCCAAGGATTTGGGGCTGGGCAGTACTTC
cdr3_length: 17; clone_size: NA; j_call: TRBJ1-5; d_call: TRBD1; v_call: TRBV19; cdr3_aa: CASSVLGTEISNQPQHF; cdr3_nt: TGTGCCAGTAGTGTCCTGGGGACAGAGATTAGCAATCAGCCCCAGCATTTT
cdr3_length: 16; clone_size: NA; j_call: TRBJ1-1; d_call: NA; v_call: TRBV29-1; cdr3_aa: CSVEVGRGGFNTEAFF; cdr3_nt: TGCAGCGTTGAAGTGGGCAGGGGCGGTTTCAACACTGAAGCTTTCTTT
cdr3_length: 13; clone_size: NA; j_call: TRBJ2-7; d_call: TRBD1; v_call: TRBV6-6; cdr3_aa: CASSYLGGQEQYF; cdr3_nt: TGTGCCAGCAGTTACCTAGGGGGCCAGGAGCAGTACTTC
cdr3_length: 14; clone_size: NA; j_call: TRBJ2-7; d_call: NA; v_call: TRBV7-2; cdr3_aa: CASSLGSRVNEQYF; cdr3_nt: TGTGCCAGCAGCTTAGGGTCCAGGGTGAATGAGCAGTACTTC
cdr3_length: 14; clone_size: few; j_call: TRBJ2-5; d_call: NA; v_call: TRBV7-2; cdr3_aa: CASSLMGGKETQYF; cdr3_nt: TGTGCCAGCAGCTTAATGGGCGGGAAAGAGACCCAGTACTTC
cdr3_length: 18; clone_size: NA; j_call: TRBJ2-3; d_call: TRBD2; v_call: TRBV5-4; cdr3_aa: CASSSGLAGSTSTDTQYF; cdr3_nt: TGTGCCAGCAGCTCCGGACTAGCGGGGTCAACTAGCACAGATACGCAGTATTTT
cdr3_length: 17; clone_size: once; j_call: TRBJ1-6; d_call: NA; v_call: TRBV9; cdr3_aa: CASSVGGGSSYNSPLHF; cdr3_nt: TGTGCCAGCAGCGTAGGTGGGGGTTCAAGCTATAATTCACCCCTCCACTTT
cdr3_length: 14; clone_size: NA; j_call: TRBJ2-3; d_call: NA; v_call: TRBV28; cdr3_aa: CASSRTESTDTQYF; cdr3_nt: TGTGCCAGCAGCCGGACCGAAAGCACAGATACGCAGTATTTT
cdr3_length: 21; clone_size: NA; j_call: TRBJ2-2; d_call: TRBD2; v_call: TRBV2; cdr3_aa: CASSESGAPTSGRVYTGELFF; cdr3_nt: TGTGCCAGCAGCGAGTCAGGGGCCCCGACTAGCGGGAGGGTGTACACCGGGGAGCTGTTTTTT
cdr3_length: 14; clone_size: NA; j_call: TRBJ2-7; d_call: NA; v_call: TRBV14; cdr3_aa: CASSVGLISYEQYF; cdr3_nt: TGTGCCAGCAGCGTGGGCCTTATATCCTACGAGCAGTACTTC
cdr3_length: 16; clone_size: NA; j_call: TRBJ1-6; d_call: NA; v_call: TRBV5-4; cdr3_aa: CASSFEEGAGNSPLHF; cdr3_nt: TGTGCCAGCAGCTTCGAAGAGGGAGCGGGGAATTCACCCCTCCACTTT
cdr3_length: 15; clone_size: NA; j_call: TRBJ2-7; d_call: NA; v_call: TRBV7-9; cdr3_aa: CASSLARSSSYEQYF; cdr3_nt: TGTGCCAGCAGCTTAGCGCGCAGTAGCTCCTACGAGCAGTACTTC
cdr3_length: 13; clone_size: NA; j_call: TRBJ1-5; d_call: TRBD1; v_call: TRBV7-8; cdr3_aa: CASSPDRDQPQHF; cdr3_nt: TGTGCCAGCAGCCCAGACAGGGATCAGCCCCAGCATTTT
cdr3_length: 12; clone_size: NA; j_call: TRBJ2-3; d_call: NA; v_call: TRBV30; cdr3_aa: CAWSANTDTQYF; cdr3_nt: TGTGCCTGGAGCGCCAACACAGATACGCAGTATTTT
cdr3_length: 15; clone_size: once; j_call: TRBJ1-2; d_call: NA; v_call: TRBV9; cdr3_aa: CASSVELGTNYGYTF; cdr3_nt: TGTGCCAGCAGCGTAGAACTGGGGACTAACTATGGCTACACCTTC
cdr3_length: 15; clone_size: NA; j_call: TRBJ2-7; d_call: TRBD1; v_call: TRBV28; cdr3_aa: CASSLAGTVPYEQYF; cdr3_nt: TGTGCCAGCAGTTTAGCCGGGACAGTGCCCTACGAGCAGTACTTC
cdr3_length: 11; clone_size: NA; j_call: TRBJ2-1; d_call: NA; v_call: TRBV5-1; cdr3_aa: CASSLVDEQFF; cdr3_nt: TGCGCCAGCAGCTTGGTTGATGAGCAGTTCTTC
cdr3_length: 15; clone_size: NA; j_call: TRBJ1-4; d_call: NA; v_call: TRBV9; cdr3_aa: CASSASGSFREKLFF; cdr3_nt: TGTGCCAGCAGCGCCTCAGGGTCCTTTCGGGAAAAACTGTTTTTT
cdr3_length: 14; clone_size: NA; j_call: TRBJ1-1; d_call: NA; v_call: TRBV6-2/TRBV6-3; cdr3_aa: CASSSTPLDTEAFF; cdr3_nt: TGTGCCAGCAGCTCGACCCCTCTGGATACTGAAGCTTTCTTT